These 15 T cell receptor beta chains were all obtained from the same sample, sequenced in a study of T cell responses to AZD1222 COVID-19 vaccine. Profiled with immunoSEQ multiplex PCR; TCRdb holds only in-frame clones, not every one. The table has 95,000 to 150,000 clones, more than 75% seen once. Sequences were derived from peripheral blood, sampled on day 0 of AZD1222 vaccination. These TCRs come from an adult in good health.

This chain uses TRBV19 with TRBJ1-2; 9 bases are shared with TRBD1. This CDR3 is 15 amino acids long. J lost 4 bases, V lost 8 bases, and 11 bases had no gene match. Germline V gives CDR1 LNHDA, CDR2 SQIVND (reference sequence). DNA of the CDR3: TGTGCCAGTTCGGCGTCTCAGACAGGGGGCTATGGCTACACCTTC. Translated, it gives CASSASQTGGYGYTF.

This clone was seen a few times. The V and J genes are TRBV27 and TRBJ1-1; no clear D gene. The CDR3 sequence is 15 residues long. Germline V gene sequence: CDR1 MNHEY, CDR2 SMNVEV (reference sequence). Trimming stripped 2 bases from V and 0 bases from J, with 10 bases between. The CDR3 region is CASSLGQLMNTEAFF. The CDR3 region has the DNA TGTGCCAGCAGTTTAGGGCAGCTGATGAACACTGAAGCTTTCTTT.

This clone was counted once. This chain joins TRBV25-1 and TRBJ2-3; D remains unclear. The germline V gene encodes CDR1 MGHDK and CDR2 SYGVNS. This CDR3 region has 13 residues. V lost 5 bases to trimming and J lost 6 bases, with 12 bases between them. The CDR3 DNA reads TGTGCCAGCAGTCCTACCGTCCCCGATACGCAGTATTTT. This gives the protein CASSPTVPDTQYF.

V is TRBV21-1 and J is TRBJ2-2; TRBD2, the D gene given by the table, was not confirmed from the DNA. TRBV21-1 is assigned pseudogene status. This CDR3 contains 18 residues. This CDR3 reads CASSKPGLAGARTGELFF. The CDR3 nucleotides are TGTGCCAGCAGCAAACCGGGACTAGCGGGGGCCCGGACCGGGGAGCTGTTTTTT.

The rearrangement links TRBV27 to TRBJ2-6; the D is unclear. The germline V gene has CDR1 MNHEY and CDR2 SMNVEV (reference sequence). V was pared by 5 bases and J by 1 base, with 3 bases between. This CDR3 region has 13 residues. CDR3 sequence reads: CASSPSGANVLTF. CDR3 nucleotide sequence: TGTGCCAGCAGTCCATCTGGGGCCAACGTCCTGACTTTC.

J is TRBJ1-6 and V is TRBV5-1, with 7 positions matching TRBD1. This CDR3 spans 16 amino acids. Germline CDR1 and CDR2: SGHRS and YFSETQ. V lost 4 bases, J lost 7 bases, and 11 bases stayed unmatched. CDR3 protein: CASSLNGQVVNSPLHF. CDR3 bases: TGCGCCAGCAGCCTTAACGGACAGGTCGTCAATTCACCCCTCCACTTT. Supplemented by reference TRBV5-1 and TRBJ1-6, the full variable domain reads KAGVTQTPRYLIKTRGQQVTLSCSPISGHRSVSWYQQTPGQGLQFLFEYFSETQRNKGNFPGRFSGRQFSNSRSEMNVSTLELGDSALYLCASSLNGQVVNSPLHFGNGTRLTVT.

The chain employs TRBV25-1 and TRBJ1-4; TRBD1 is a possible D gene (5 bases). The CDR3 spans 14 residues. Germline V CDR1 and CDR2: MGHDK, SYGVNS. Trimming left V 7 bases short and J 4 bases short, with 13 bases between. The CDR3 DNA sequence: TGTGCCAGCACCGATTGGGGGGATAATGAAAAACTGTTTTTT. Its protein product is CASTDWGDNEKLFF.

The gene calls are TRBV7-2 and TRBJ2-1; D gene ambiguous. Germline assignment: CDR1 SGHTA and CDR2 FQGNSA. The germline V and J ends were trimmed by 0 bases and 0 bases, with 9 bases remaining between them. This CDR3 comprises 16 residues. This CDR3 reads CASSLALASSYNEQFF. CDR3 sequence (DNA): TGTGCCAGCAGCTTAGCGCTCGCATCCTCCTACAATGAGCAGTTCTTC.

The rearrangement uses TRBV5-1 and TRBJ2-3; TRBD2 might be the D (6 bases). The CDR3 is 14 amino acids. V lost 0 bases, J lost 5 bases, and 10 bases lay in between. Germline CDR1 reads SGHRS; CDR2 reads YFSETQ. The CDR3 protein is CASSLAGAGDTQYF. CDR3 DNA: TGCGCCAGCAGCTTGGCGGGAGCCGGAGATACGCAGTATTTT.

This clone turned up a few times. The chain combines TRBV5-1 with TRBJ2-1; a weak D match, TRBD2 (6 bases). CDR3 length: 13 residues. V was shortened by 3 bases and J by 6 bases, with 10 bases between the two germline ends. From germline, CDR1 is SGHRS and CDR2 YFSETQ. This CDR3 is CASSSLASNEQFF. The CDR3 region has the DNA TGCGCCAGCAGCTCACTAGCTTCCAATGAGCAGTTCTTC.

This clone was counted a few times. As DNA, the CDR3 is TGTGCCAGCAGTTGGGGGCAGTTCGAAAAACTGTTTTTT. This gives the protein CASSWGQFEKLFF. The rearrangement links TRBV27 to TRBJ1-4; D may be TRBD1 (6 bases). V lost 4 bases to trimming and J lost 8 bases, with 11 bases between them. The germline V gene encodes CDR1 MNHEY and CDR2 SMNVEV (reference sequence). The CDR3 totals 13 residues.

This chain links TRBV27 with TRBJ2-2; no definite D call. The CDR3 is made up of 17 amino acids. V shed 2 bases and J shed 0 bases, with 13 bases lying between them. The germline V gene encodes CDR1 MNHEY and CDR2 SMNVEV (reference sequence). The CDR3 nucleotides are TGTGCCAGCAGTTTAATGACGTCAGTGTCGAACACCGGGGAGCTGTTTTTT. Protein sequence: CASSLMTSVSNTGELFF.

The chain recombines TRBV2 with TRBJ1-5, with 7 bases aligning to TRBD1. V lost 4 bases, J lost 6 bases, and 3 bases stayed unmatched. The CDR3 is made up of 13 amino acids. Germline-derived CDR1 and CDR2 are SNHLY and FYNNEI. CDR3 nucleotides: TGTGCCAGCAGTGGACAGGGAGTTCAGCCCCAGCATTTT. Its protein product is CASSGQGVQPQHF.

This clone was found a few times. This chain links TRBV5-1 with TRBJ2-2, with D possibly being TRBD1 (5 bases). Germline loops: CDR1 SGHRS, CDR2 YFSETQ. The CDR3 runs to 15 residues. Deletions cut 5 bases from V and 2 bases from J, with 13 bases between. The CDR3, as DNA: TGCGCCAGCAGAAGGGGTGGTGACAACACCGGGGAGCTGTTTTTT. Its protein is CASRRGGDNTGELFF. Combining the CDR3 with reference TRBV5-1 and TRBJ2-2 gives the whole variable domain KAGVTQTPRYLIKTRGQQVTLSCSPISGHRSVSWYQQTPGQGLQFLFEYFSETQRNKGNFPGRFSGRQFSNSRSEMNVSTLELGDSALYLCASRRGGDNTGELFFGEGSRLTVL.

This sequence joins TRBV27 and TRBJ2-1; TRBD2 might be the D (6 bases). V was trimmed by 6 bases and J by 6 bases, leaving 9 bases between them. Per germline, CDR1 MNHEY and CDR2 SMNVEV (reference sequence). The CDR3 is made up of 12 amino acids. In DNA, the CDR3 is TGTGCCAGCAGGGGGGGTGGCAATGAGCAGTTCTTC. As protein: CASRGGGNEQFF.